The 11 T cell receptor beta chains below were found in one sample sequenced in a study of T cell changes during pregnancy in multiple sclerosis. Sequencing used immunoSEQ multiplex PCR; TCRdb keeps in-frame clones, though not all of them. The data show 50,000 to 60,000 clones, nearly 95% seen once. The input for sequencing was CD4+ T cells from peripheral blood mononuclear cells, taken in the second trimester of pregnancy. The source is a female donor with multiple sclerosis, enrolled in a pregnancy study.

The V gene is TRBV27, the J gene TRBJ2-2; TRBD2 might be the D (6 bases). This CDR3 is 17 amino acids long. Germline V gene sequence: CDR1 MNHEY, CDR2 SMNVEV (reference sequence). Trimming pared 1 base from V and 7 bases from J, leaving 19 bases between. CDR3 amino acids: CASSLWPLGGGSGELFF. The CDR3 DNA follows: TGTGCCAGCAGTTTATGGCCCCTGGGGGGTGGGAGCGGGGAGCTGTTTTTT.

V usage is TRBV5-1 and J usage is TRBJ2-3; TRBD1 matches 8 bases. This CDR3 is 15 amino acids long. From germline, CDR1 is SGHRS and CDR2 YFSETQ. The ends lost 3 bases at V and 3 bases at J; junction bases unmatched: 6. In DNA form, the CDR3 reads TGCGCCAGCAGCTACGGACAGGGCCAGACAGATACGCAGTATTTT. Translated, it gives CASSYGQGQTDTQYF.

The rearrangement joins TRBV5-6 to TRBJ1-1, with 10 bases lining up with TRBD1. The CDR3 spans 14 residues. The germline V gene has CDR1 SGHDT and CDR2 YYEEEE. The J segment lost 9 bases and the V segment lost 2 bases, leaving 7 bases of the junction unmatched. The CDR3 loop reads CASSFPSTGGKAFF. CDR3 DNA sequence: TGTGCCAGCAGCTTTCCTTCGACAGGGGGCAAAGCTTTCTTT.

This rearrangement joins TRBV5-5 to TRBJ1-5; 9 nucleotides line up with TRBD1. CDR1 and CDR2 from the germline V gene are SGHKS and YYEKEE (reference sequence). The ends lost 0 bases at V and 6 bases at J; junction bases unmatched: 4. There are 15 residues in the CDR3. CDR3 amino acids: CASSLVGTGSQPQHF. CDR3 coding DNA: TGTGCCAGCAGCTTGGTTGGGACAGGGAGTCAGCCCCAGCATTTT.

The chain couples TRBV5-5 to TRBJ1-5; D is ambiguous. The CDR3 has 15 amino acids. Trimming took 4 bases from V and 2 from J, leaving 13 bases between them. Germline CDR1 SGHKS, CDR2 YYEKEE (reference sequence). The CDR3 DNA is TGTGCCAGCAGCCCGGCGGGAGATGGCAATCAGCCCCAGCATTTT. This sequence encodes CASSPAGDGNQPQHF.

This rearrangement joins TRBV5-1 to TRBJ1-5, with D hard to call. The CDR3 covers 13 residues. The V gene lost 0 bases and the J gene lost 6 bases, with 7 bases spanning the gap. Germline loops: CDR1 SGHRS, CDR2 YFSETQ. The CDR3 sequence is CASSLAPGQPQHF. The CDR3 DNA reads as TGCGCCAGCAGCTTGGCCCCCGGTCAGCCCCAGCATTTT.

The V gene is TRBV27, the J gene TRBJ1-6; possibly TRBD1 for D (5 bases). The CDR3 length is 14 residues. Per germline, CDR1 MNHEY and CDR2 SMNVEV (reference sequence). Trimming took off 2 bases at V and 9 bases at J, with 11 bases between the two ends. The chain's CDR3 is CASSLRGVGSPLHF. CDR3 sequence (DNA): TGTGCCAGCAGTTTACGGGGGGTCGGTTCACCCCTCCACTTT.

This sequence joins TRBV2 and TRBJ1-1; 8 bases line up with TRBD1. Germline loops: CDR1 SNHLY, CDR2 FYNNEI. CDR3 length: 13 amino acids. Germline trimming cut 5 bases from V and 5 bases from J; bases unmatched to any gene: 4. CDR3 protein: CASSQGASTEAFF. Here the CDR3 DNA reads TGTGCCAGCAGTCAGGGGGCAAGTACTGAAGCTTTCTTT.

The chain carries TRBV5-6 and TRBJ2-1, with TRBD1 as a possible D gene (5 bases). The CDR3 totals 14 residues. CDR1 and CDR2 from the germline V gene are SGHDT and YYEEEE. Trimming left V 1 base short and J 2 bases short, with 7 bases between. CDR3 sequence reads: CASSLSGTYNEQFF. CDR3 nucleotides: TGTGCCAGCAGCTTGTCAGGGACCTACAATGAGCAGTTCTTC.

J is TRBJ2-1 and V is TRBV7-3; 10 bases line up with TRBD2. The CDR3 consists of 15 residues. V shed 5 bases, J shed 8 bases, and the junction held 9 bases outside the gene matches. Germline loops: CDR1 SGHTA, CDR2 FQGTGA. The CDR3 coding sequence is TGTGCCAGCAGCACAACCGGGACTAGCGAACATGAGCAGTTCTTC. As protein: CASSTTGTSEHEQFF.

The chain has TRBV28 and TRBJ2-7, with D possibly matching TRBD1 (5 bases). Germline CDR1 and CDR2: MDHEN and SYDVKM. V lost 3 bases and J 2 bases, leaving 8 bases between the germline ends. The CDR3 contains 13 residues. The CDR3 loop is CASSFVRAYEQYF. The CDR3 nucleotides are TGTGCCAGCAGTTTTGTCAGGGCCTACGAGCAGTACTTC.